This is a list of T cell receptor beta chains from one sample in a study of regulatory T cells in long-lasting Graves disease. One entry per CDR3 protein results from TCRdb running MiXCR on the multiplex PCR reads. The sample has fewer than 550,000 distinct CDR3 sequences; about 15% are singletons. These data also formed part of another study, on T cells in Graves' hyperthyroidism and ophthalmopathy.

The specimen comprised peripheral blood mononuclear cells (PBMCs), sampled at new diagnosis, from a patient treated with antithyroid drugs. These receptors were collected from a woman aged 18-29 years with Graves disease. The CDR3 runs from the conserved cysteine through the conserved F or W. D genes are given only for firm matches. Clone size is given for some rows only: seen once, a few or many times, or a class if the clone is expanded.

CASSESRGQFNQPQHF,TGTGCCAGCAGTGAATCCCGGGGACAGTTCAATCAGCCCCAGCATTTT,many,TRBJ1-5,TRBD1,TRBV2
CASRLLTSGSTDTQYF,TGTGCCAGCAGATTGCTGACTAGCGGTAGCACAGATACGCAGTATTTT,many,TRBJ2-3,TRBD2,TRBV6-2/TRBV6-3
CASRGSLNTEAFF,TGTGCCAGCAGGGGGTCGCTGAACACTGAAGCTTTCTTT,many,TRBJ1-1,NA,TRBV6-1
CASSNTRASGGYTF,TGTGCCAGCAGTAATACCCGGGCCTCGGGAGGCTACACCTTC,many,TRBJ1-2,NA,TRBV28
CATATGDYEQYF,TGTGCCACCGCGACAGGGGACTACGAGCAGTACTTC,many,TRBJ2-7,TRBD1,TRBV7-9
CAWRETGGSGNTIYF,TGTGCCTGGAGAGAAACAGGGGGATCCGGAAACACCATATATTTT,many,TRBJ1-3,TRBD1,TRBV30
CSAFRRSTENIQYF,TGCAGTGCCTTCCGTCGGAGCACGGAAAACATTCAGTACTTC,few,TRBJ2-4,NA,TRBV20-1
CASSSLDGSNQPQHF,TGTGCCAGCAGTTCCCTGGACGGTAGCAATCAGCCCCAGCATTTT,few,TRBJ1-5,NA,TRBV6-5
CASSSRGGRAAYEQYF,TGTGCCAGCAGCTCACGAGGAGGCAGGGCCGCCTACGAGCAGTACTTC,NA,TRBJ2-7,NA,TRBV11-3
CASSFRAGSANTIYF,TGTGCCAGCAGCTTCCGGGCAGGGTCGGCAAACACCATATATTTT,NA,TRBJ1-3,NA,TRBV5-6
CSVVWREGGDTQYF,TGCAGCGTTGTCTGGAGGGAGGGGGGAGATACGCAGTATTTT,NA,TRBJ2-3,NA,TRBV29-1
CASSILQSSYEQYF,TGTGCCAGCAGTATCCTACAGAGCTCCTACGAGCAGTACTTC,many,TRBJ2-7,NA,TRBV28
CAIRGKADTEAFF,TGTGCGATCCGTGGGAAGGCGGACACTGAAGCTTTCTTT,NA,TRBJ1-1,NA,TRBV7-9
CASRKSFTSDTQYF,TGTGCCAGCAGGAAGTCTTTCACCAGCGATACGCAGTATTTT,many,TRBJ2-3,NA,TRBV7-2
CASSLAGGASPYEQYF,TGTGCCAGCAGTTTAGCAGGTGGAGCTTCCCCCTACGAGCAGTACTTC,many,TRBJ2-7,NA,TRBV28
CASSLARGLAGGPNTQYF,TGTGCCAGCAGCTTAGCGCGTGGACTAGCGGGAGGGCCAAATACGCAGTATTTT,many,TRBJ2-3,TRBD2,TRBV7-2
CASSSSVQKAFF,TGTGCCAGCAGCTCCTCAGTCCAGAAGGCTTTCTTT,many,TRBJ1-1,NA,TRBV7-2
CATSDSDMNTEAFF,TGTGCCACCAGTGACAGCGACATGAACACTGAAGCTTTCTTT,NA,TRBJ1-1,NA,TRBV24-1
CASNTKGGGNRAKNIQYF,TGTGCCAGCAACACGAAAGGGGGGGGAAATCGAGCCAAAAACATTCAGTACTTC,NA,TRBJ2-4,NA,TRBV5-7
CASSLVRGEGTDTQYF,TGCGCCAGCAGCTTGGTTCGGGGTGAGGGCACAGATACGCAGTATTTT,many,TRBJ2-3,NA,TRBV5-1
CASSFPRTGINYGYTF,TGTGCCAGCAGTTTCCCCCGGACAGGAATAAACTATGGCTACACCTTC,many,TRBJ1-2,TRBD1,TRBV28
CASAGALNTGELFF,TGTGCCAGCGCGGGAGCCCTAAACACCGGGGAGCTGTTTTTT,many,TRBJ2-2,TRBD2,TRBV6-4
CASSGTGGYNQPQHF,TGTGCCAGCAGTGGGACAGGGGGATACAATCAGCCCCAGCATTTT,NA,TRBJ1-5,TRBD1,TRBV3-1
CSARDNRGHSPLHF,TGCAGTGCTAGAGATAACAGGGGGCATTCACCCCTCCACTTT,many,TRBJ1-6,TRBD1,TRBV20-1
CASRTPGQGAPPLHF,TGTGCCAGCAGGACTCCCGGACAGGGGGCACCACCCCTCCACTTT,few,TRBJ1-6,TRBD1,TRBV28
CASSLEPSAPYEQYF,TGTGCCAGCAGCTTAGAGCCTAGCGCACCCTACGAGCAGTACTTC,many,TRBJ2-7,NA,TRBV11-2
CASSENPFRGYTF,TGTGCCAGCAGTGAGAACCCGTTTCGGGGCTACACCTTC,NA,TRBJ1-2,NA,TRBV6-1
CASSVLGYTDTQYF,TGTGCCAGCAGCGTTTTGGGCTACACAGATACGCAGTATTTT,NA,TRBJ2-3,NA,TRBV7-3
CASSIIQDSYEQYF,TGTGCCAGCAGTATTATACAGGACTCCTACGAGCAGTACTTC,many,TRBJ2-7,NA,TRBV28
CSARDSGRGLDTEAFF,TGCAGTGCTAGAGATTCGGGCAGGGGGCTGGACACTGAAGCTTTCTTT,NA,TRBJ1-1,TRBD1,TRBV20-1
CASSLSGSGREFF,TGTGCCAGCAGCTTATCTGGTAGCGGGAGGGAGTTCTTC,few,TRBJ2-1,TRBD2,TRBV7-3
CASSSPVWTLSTDTQYF,TGTGCCAGCAGTTCCCCCGTTTGGACACTGAGCACAGATACGCAGTATTTT,many,TRBJ2-3,NA,TRBV28
CASSLLQGRETQYF,TGTGCCAGCAGTTTATTACAGGGGCGAGAGACCCAGTACTTC,few,TRBJ2-5,TRBD1,TRBV27
CSASLLAGVGNIQYF,TGCAGTGCTAGTTTACTAGCGGGAGTCGGAAACATTCAGTACTTC,NA,TRBJ2-4,TRBD2,TRBV20-1
CATSDRNGRLYNEQFF,TGTGCCACCAGTGATCGCAACGGGAGACTCTACAATGAGCAGTTCTTC,few,TRBJ2-1,NA,TRBV24-1
CASSWVGSSTDTQYF,TGTGCCAGCAGCTGGGTGGGGAGTAGCACAGATACGCAGTATTTT,many,TRBJ2-3,NA,TRBV7-2
CSAVRDREVKAEAFF,TGCAGTGCTGTCCGGGACAGGGAGGTCAAAGCTGAAGCTTTCTTT,NA,TRBJ1-1,TRBD1,TRBV20-1
CSAATLAGGGDEQFF,TGCAGTGCAGCGACCCTAGCGGGAGGGGGCGATGAGCAGTTCTTC,NA,TRBJ2-1,TRBD2,TRBV20-1
CSVALGGLVNEQFF,TGCAGCGTTGCCCTGGGCGGGTTAGTCAATGAGCAGTTCTTC,many,TRBJ2-1,NA,TRBV29-1
CASRPTSGRPGELFF,TGTGCCAGCAGGCCTACTAGCGGGAGGCCCGGGGAGCTGTTTTTT,NA,TRBJ2-2,TRBD2,TRBV12-3/TRBV12-4
CSAGGQGAGETQYF,TGCAGTGCTGGTGGACAGGGGGCGGGGGAGACCCAGTACTTC,many,TRBJ2-5,TRBD1,TRBV20-1
CASSPIPKQGIYTQYF,TGTGCCAGCAGTCCTATCCCCAAGCAGGGGATCTATACGCAGTATTTT,NA,TRBJ2-3,NA,TRBV25-1
CASSSPGNQPQHF,TGTGCCAGCAGTTCCCCGGGAAATCAGCCCCAGCATTTT,many,TRBJ1-5,NA,TRBV28
CASLGQGTYEQYF,TGTGCCAGCTTGGGACAGGGGACCTACGAGCAGTACTTC,NA,TRBJ2-7,TRBD1,TRBV5-6
CASRRVGAVTGNRDGYTF,TGTGCCAGCAGACGAGTAGGTGCGGTGACAGGGAATAGAGATGGCTACACCTTC,many,TRBJ1-2,TRBD1,TRBV6-2/TRBV6-3
CASSFVGQTYNEQFF,TGCGCCAGCAGCTTTGTAGGCCAGACCTACAATGAGCAGTTCTTC,few,TRBJ2-1,NA,TRBV5-1
CASSALRGQETQYF,TGTGCCAGCAGCGCCCTGAGAGGGCAAGAGACCCAGTACTTC,many,TRBJ2-5,NA,TRBV7-9
CASSWTSGGETQYF,TGTGCCAGCAGCTGGACTAGTGGCGGAGAGACCCAGTACTTC,many,TRBJ2-5,TRBD2,TRBV7-2
CNCRGLRPNEQFF,TGCAACTGCAGGGGTCTACGCCCCAATGAGCAGTTCTTC,NA,TRBJ2-1,NA,TRBV29-1
CASSHSQGLMNTEAFF,TGTGCCAGCAGCCATTCACAGGGTCTCATGAACACTGAAGCTTTCTTT,NA,TRBJ1-1,NA,TRBV9
CASSYSGQGKNIQYF,TGTGCCAGCAGTTACTCAGGACAGGGAAAAAACATTCAGTACTTC,NA,TRBJ2-4,TRBD1,TRBV6-5
CASSEAPATAYEQYF,TGTGCCAGCAGTGAAGCTCCAGCGACGGCCTACGAGCAGTACTTC,many,TRBJ2-7,NA,TRBV6-1
CASSRPDISYEQYF,TGTGCCAGCAGTCGCCCGGACATTTCCTACGAGCAGTACTTC,NA,TRBJ2-7,NA,TRBV28
CASSPRTSGMTDTQYF,TGTGCCAGCTCACCGCGCACTAGCGGGATGACAGATACGCAGTATTTT,few,TRBJ2-3,TRBD2,TRBV18
CASSLYGTGSYEQYF,TGTGCCAGCAGTTTATACGGGACAGGGTCCTACGAGCAGTACTTC,many,TRBJ2-7,TRBD1,TRBV28
CASSFLAGGGNEQFF,TGCGCCAGCAGCTTCCTAGCGGGAGGGGGCAATGAGCAGTTCTTC,NA,TRBJ2-1,TRBD2,TRBV5-1
CASSRPSGGGMETQYF,TGTGCCAGCAGTCGTCCCAGCGGAGGGGGCATGGAGACCCAGTACTTC,many,TRBJ2-5,NA,TRBV7-9